This T cell receptor beta chain was sequenced during a study of T cells in Graves' hyperthyroidism and ophthalmopathy. Whole-study context: Before any treatment, at initial diagnosis, peripheral blood was collected. Study-wide results and caveats: Most clonotypes that expanded in the thyroid above 0.001 also showed up in blood.

The PBMCs were sourced from fresh peripheral blood (about 9.7 ml). The investigators amplified TCR beta CDR3 regions from RNA transcripts. HTBI primers were used for first-round RT-PCR of the TCR CDR3. TCRdb fed the multiplex PCR reads into MiXCR, producing one record per CDR3 protein. The top ten hold around 79% of the sample, which has 370,000 or so distinct CDR3 sequences, 20% to 30% seen once. V was pared by 5 bases and J by 4 bases, with 15 bases between. CDR1 is SGHTA, CDR2 FQGNSA, per germline. The CDR3 length is 15 residues. With respect to this clonotype: Antigen unknown.

The rearrangement links TRBV7-2 to TRBJ1-5; D is undetermined. The clonotype was recovered from a man in his fifties with Graves' hyperthyroidism. The source material was blood. The CDR3 DNA follows: TGTGCCAGCAGCGTTACCCGGGATAAAAATCAGCCCCAGCATTTT. Translation gives CASSVTRDKNQPQHF.